Listed here are 13 T cell receptor beta chains from one sample, sequenced in a study of T cell repertoires in cytomegalovirus infection. MiXCR was run by TCRdb on the reads, yielding one entry per CDR3 protein. Of approximately 600,000 distinct CDR3 sequences in the sample, 40% were seen once. Their cognate antigens are unknown. The sample here was cultured PBMCs, taken from culture after CMV antigen stimulation. The receptors stem from a human donor in good health (CMV status not recorded). Some clones in this sample may be carry-over from other donors' samples.

This clonotype was observed a handful of times. The chain combines TRBV11-2 with TRBJ2-5, with D possibly being TRBD2 (6 bases). Trimming cost V 4 bases and J 0 bases, with 18 bases left between them. Per germline, CDR1 SGHAT and CDR2 FQNNGV. The CDR3 is 17 residues long. CDR3 bases: TGTGCCAGCAGCTCCCACCAGTTAGCGGCTCACCAAGAGACCCAGTACTTC. Translated, it gives CASSSHQLAAHQETQYF.

The chain uses TRBV12-3 or TRBV12-4 and TRBJ2-1, with 7 positions matching TRBD2. The CDR3 spans 16 residues. The V gene end was trimmed by 6 bases and the J gene end by 1 base; junction bases not matched to a gene: 9. The CDR3 reads CASSEALAVSYNEQFF. Written as DNA, the CDR3 is TGTGCCAGCAGCGAGGCGCTAGCGGTTTCCTACAATGAGCAGTTCTTC.

The gene calls are TRBV7-6 and TRBJ2-1, with 9 bases matching TRBD2. Germline V gene lookup returns CDR1 SGHVS and CDR2 FNYEAQ. The CDR3 length is 16 residues. V shed 5 bases, J shed 7 bases, and the junction held 12 bases outside the gene matches. In DNA form, the CDR3 reads TGTGCCAGCAGCCCGGTGCTAGCGGGAATGGGTAATGAGCAGTTCTTC. Its protein product is CASSPVLAGMGNEQFF.

This clonotype was counted a few times. This chain connects TRBV7-2 to TRBJ2-3; TRBD1 or TRBD2 may be the D gene (5 bases each). The CDR3 contains 15 residues. V lost 2 bases and J lost 1, with 10 bases in between. The germline CDR1 and CDR2 sequences are SGHTA and FQGNSA. DNA of the CDR3: TGTGCCAGCAGCTTAAGGGACGGGGGCACAGATACGCAGTATTTT. Translation: CASSLRDGGTDTQYF.

The chain recombines TRBV20-1 with TRBJ2-7; the D is unclear. Germline V gene data show CDR1 as DFQATT and CDR2 as SNEGSKA (reference sequence). V was shortened by 4 bases and J by 0 bases, with 7 bases between the two germline ends. CDR3 size: 12 residues. CDR3: CSATQDSYEQYF. CDR3 DNA: TGCAGTGCTACTCAGGACTCCTACGAGCAGTACTTC.

At least ten counts were recorded for this clonotype. One end of the junction fails to match germline, which may point to a read error. The chain couples TRBV7-2 to TRBJ2-5, with D tentatively TRBD1 (6 bases). From germline, CDR1 is SGHTA and CDR2 FQGNSA. CDR3 size: 14 residues. This chain's CDR3 is CASSKGVNQETQYF. CDR3 bases: TGTGCCAGCAGCAAGGGGGTAAACCAGGAGACCCAGTACTTC.

This clonotype has just a few counts. V usage is TRBV7-2 and J usage is TRBJ1-3, with TRBD1 identical over 7 bases. With V trimmed by 6 bases and J by 4 bases, 6 bases remained unmatched. This CDR3 spans 14 amino acids. In germline, CDR1 is SGHTA, CDR2 FQGNSA. The CDR3 sequence: CASRRRQGGNTIYF. The CDR3 DNA sequence: TGTGCCAGCAGACGTAGACAGGGAGGAAACACCATATATTTT.

This clonotype was picked up a small number of times. V and J are TRBV7-4 and TRBJ2-5; 9 bases agree with TRBD1. This CDR3 region has 15 residues. Losses at the gene ends were 6 bases for V and 4 bases for J; bases not matched to a gene: 9. Germline CDR1 SGHVT, CDR2 SQSDAQ. This chain's CDR3 is CASSTQGASSETQYF. In nucleotides, the CDR3 is TGTGCCAGCAGTACACAGGGGGCGTCGTCAGAGACCCAGTACTTC.

The V call is TRBV4-1, the J call TRBJ1-1; D is uncertain. Germline-derived CDR1 and CDR2 are MGHRA and YSYEKL. The V and J ends lost 3 bases and 6 bases respectively, with 11 bases between them. The CDR3 runs 13 residues. CDR3 loop: CASSQMTVSEAFF. The CDR3 DNA reads TGCGCCAGCAGCCAGATGACGGTTTCTGAAGCTTTCTTT.

In this sample, this clonotype turned up a few times. The chain has TRBV19 and TRBJ1-2; TRBD1 agrees at 8 bases. This CDR3 has 12 amino acids. Looked up from germline, CDR1 is LNHDA and CDR2 is SQIVND (reference sequence). V lost 7 bases and J lost 6; bases outside the gene matches: 4. DNA for the CDR3: TGTGCCAGTAAACAGGGGGGGAATGGCTACACCTTC. It translates to CASKQGGNGYTF.

This clonotype appeared a few times. The J gene is TRBJ1-1, the V gene TRBV12-3 or TRBV12-4, with D perhaps TRBD1 (5 bases). This CDR3 has 12 residues. Trimming left V 4 bases short and J 7 bases short, with 10 bases between. This CDR3 reads CASSSRGGEAFF. The CDR3 DNA reads as TGTGCCAGCAGTTCGCGGGGGGGTGAAGCTTTCTTT.

The chain links TRBV6-6 to TRBJ1-6, with D perhaps TRBD1 (6 bases). This CDR3 region has 15 residues. The germline gives CDR1 MNHNY, CDR2 SVGAGI (reference sequence). V lost 0 bases, J lost 7 bases, and 10 bases lay in between. DNA of the CDR3: TGTGCCAGCAGTTACTCTCAGGGGTGGAATTCACCCCTCCACTTT. Translation: CASSYSQGWNSPLHF.

This clonotype was recorded only once. CDR3 amino acids: CASSYHGRNTEAFF. DNA for the CDR3: TGTGCCAGCAGTTACCATGGCAGGAACACTGAAGCTTTCTTT. The chain combines TRBV6-6 with TRBJ1-1; D is undetermined. The germline V gene encodes CDR1 MNHNY and CDR2 SVGAGI (reference sequence). The V and J ends lost 2 bases and 1 base respectively, with 8 bases between them. This CDR3 comprises 14 residues.